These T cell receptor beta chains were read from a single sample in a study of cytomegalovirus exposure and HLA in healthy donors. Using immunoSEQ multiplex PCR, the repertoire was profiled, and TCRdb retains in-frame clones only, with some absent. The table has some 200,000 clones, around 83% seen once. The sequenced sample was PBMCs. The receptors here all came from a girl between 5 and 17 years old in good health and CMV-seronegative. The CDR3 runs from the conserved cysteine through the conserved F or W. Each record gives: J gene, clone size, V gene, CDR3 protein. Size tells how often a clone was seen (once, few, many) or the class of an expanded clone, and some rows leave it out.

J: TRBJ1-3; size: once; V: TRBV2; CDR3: CASSDPKGAGNTIYF
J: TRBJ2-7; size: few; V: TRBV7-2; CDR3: CASSSQADYEQYF
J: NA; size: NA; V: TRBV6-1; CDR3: CASSPLVNEQYF
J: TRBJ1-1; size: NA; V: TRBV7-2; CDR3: CASSLGDRGLNTEAFF
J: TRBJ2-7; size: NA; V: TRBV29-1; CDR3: CSVEGTAYEQYF
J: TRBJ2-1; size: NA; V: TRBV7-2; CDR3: CASSLAVGSLVNEQFF
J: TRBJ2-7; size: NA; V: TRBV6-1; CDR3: CASGGGYEQYF
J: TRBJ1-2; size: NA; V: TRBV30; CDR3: CAWIGQPEVFNYGYTF
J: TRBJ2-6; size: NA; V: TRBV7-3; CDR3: CASSRGGTGANVLTF
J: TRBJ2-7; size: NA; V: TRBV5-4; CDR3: CASSLVANSYEQYF
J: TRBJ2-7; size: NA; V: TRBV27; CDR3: CASSLSGLAVVYEQYF
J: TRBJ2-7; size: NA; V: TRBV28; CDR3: CASRTIYEQYF
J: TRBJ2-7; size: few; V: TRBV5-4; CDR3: CASSFGGPSYEQYF
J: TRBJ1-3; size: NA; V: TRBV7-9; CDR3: CASSRTGTRNTIYF
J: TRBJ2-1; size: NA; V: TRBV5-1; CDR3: CASRVRGDPNNEQFF
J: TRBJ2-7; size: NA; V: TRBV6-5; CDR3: CASSYQRGGYAQYF
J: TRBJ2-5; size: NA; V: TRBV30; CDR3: CACLSETQYF
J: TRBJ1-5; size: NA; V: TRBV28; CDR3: CASIVGTGGTLVQPQHF
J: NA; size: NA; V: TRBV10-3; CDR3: CAISGGAGRSSYEQYF
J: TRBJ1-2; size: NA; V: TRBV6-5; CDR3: CASSERTVTYGYTF
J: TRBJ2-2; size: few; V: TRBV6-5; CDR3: CASSPAGTGELFF
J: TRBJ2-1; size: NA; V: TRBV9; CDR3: CASSVGQRYNEQFF
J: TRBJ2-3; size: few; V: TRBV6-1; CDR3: CASSEAAGGPDTQYF
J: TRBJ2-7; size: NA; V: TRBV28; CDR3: CASTGQHYEQYF
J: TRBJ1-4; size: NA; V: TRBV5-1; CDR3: CASSFGGGSEKLFF
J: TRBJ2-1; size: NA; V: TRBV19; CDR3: CASSTTSGPYNEQFF
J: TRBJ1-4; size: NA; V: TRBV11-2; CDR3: CASSRDRGEKLFF
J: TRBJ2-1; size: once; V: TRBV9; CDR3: CASSVRTSAGQSYNEQFF
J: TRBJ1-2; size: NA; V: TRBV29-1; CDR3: CSVGTGNYGYTF
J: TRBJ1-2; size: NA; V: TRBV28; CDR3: CASSEPGARLGYTF
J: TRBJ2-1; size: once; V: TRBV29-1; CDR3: CSVVEYSGGVQFF
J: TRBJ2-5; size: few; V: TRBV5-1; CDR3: CASSYSGTPQETQYF
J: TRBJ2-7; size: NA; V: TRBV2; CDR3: CASSDRDRAYEQYF
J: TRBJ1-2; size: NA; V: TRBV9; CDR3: CASSSTGSNYGYTF
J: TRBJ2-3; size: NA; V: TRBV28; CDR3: CASSWQGRSTDTQYF
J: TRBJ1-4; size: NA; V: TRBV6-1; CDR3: CASSEMEGSSNEKLFF
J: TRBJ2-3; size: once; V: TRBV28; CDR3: CASRVSGGSGDTQYF